Reported below is one T cell receptor (beta chain). Its antigen is currently unknown. This entry comes from a study of PD-1 blockade in classical Hodgkin lymphoma. Study summary: Patients were given intravenous nivolumab, 3 mg/kg, every 2 weeks.

Regarding time point: cycle 4 day 1 (C4D1), after 5 to 7 weeks of nivolumab. All patients relapsed after autologous stem cell transplantation, and brentuximab vedotin exposure varied. Overall study results and limits: Baseline diversity was lower in partial responders and progressors than complete responders. By C4D1 there was a significant rise in CD4+ TCR diversity but not in CD8+ TCR diversity.

V gave up 4 bases and J gave up 2 bases, with 10 bases separating them. The CDR3 is 13 amino acids. Germline values: CDR1 SGHRS, CDR2 YFSETQ. Clones were read by immunoSEQ multiplex PCR, and TCRdb kept only the in-frame ones, dropping some. The sample has approximately 96,000 clones; around 93% are singletons. The sample in question was peripheral blood mononuclear cells (PBMCs), obtained before the fourth cycle of nivolumab. This rearrangement joins TRBV5-1 to TRBJ2-7; perhaps TRBD2 as D (5 bases). The receptor comes from a human donor with classical Hodgkin lymphoma. The chain's CDR3 is CASSGEGAYEQYF. The DNA of the CDR3 is TGCGCCAGCAGCGGAGAGGGAGCCTACGAGCAGTACTTC.